A selection of T cell receptor beta chains follows, all from one sample in a study of T cell responses to AZD1222 COVID-19 vaccine. TCRdb keeps only in-frame clones here, not all; method: immunoSEQ multiplex PCR. Of some 130,000 clones in the sample, 88% were seen once. The sample here was peripheral blood, taken on day 0 of MenACWY control vaccination. The receptor set was obtained from an adult in good health. The CDR3 runs from the conserved cysteine through the conserved F or W.

j_call: TRBJ2-2
v_call: TRBV7-6
cdr3_aa: CASSPIGLAGIGELFF

j_call: TRBJ2-7
v_call: TRBV5-4
cdr3_aa: CASRGQSSYEQYF

j_call: TRBJ2-7
v_call: TRBV5-1
cdr3_aa: CASSLVAGQYEQYF

j_call: TRBJ2-7
v_call: TRBV27
cdr3_aa: CASRPDWLSSYEQYF

j_call: TRBJ1-6
v_call: TRBV11-2
cdr3_aa: CASSSGTTSPLHF

j_call: TRBJ1-2
v_call: TRBV3-1/TRBV3-2
cdr3_aa: CASSQSRRSILGYTF

j_call: TRBJ1-1
v_call: TRBV28
cdr3_aa: CASSRRVSVTEAFF

j_call: TRBJ2-2
v_call: TRBV7-9
cdr3_aa: CASSLGDRARITGELFF

j_call: TRBJ2-3
v_call: TRBV27
cdr3_aa: CAGRERTDTQYF

j_call: TRBJ2-7
v_call: TRBV5-1
cdr3_aa: CASSFDSPYEQYF

j_call: TRBJ2-5
v_call: TRBV20-1
cdr3_aa: CSASWDRGQETQYF

j_call: TRBJ2-1
v_call: TRBV5-1
cdr3_aa: CASSSRSGSEQFF

j_call: TRBJ2-6
v_call: TRBV9
cdr3_aa: CASSSPGAGANVLTF

j_call: TRBJ2-5
v_call: TRBV29-1
cdr3_aa: CSVYGTAQETQYF

j_call: TRBJ1-1
v_call: TRBV4-1
cdr3_aa: CASSQDPRGRGNTEAFF

j_call: TRBJ2-7
v_call: TRBV9
cdr3_aa: CASSVGTGLSHEQYF

j_call: TRBJ1-2
v_call: TRBV28
cdr3_aa: CGPGPVGNYGYTF

j_call: TRBJ2-7
v_call: TRBV28
cdr3_aa: CASIGGLSSYEQYF

j_call: TRBJ2-2
v_call: TRBV9
cdr3_aa: CASSPVTSVTGELFF

j_call: TRBJ1-5
v_call: TRBV5-6
cdr3_aa: CASSVGRQPQHF

j_call: TRBJ2-2
v_call: TRBV19
cdr3_aa: CASAGTANTGELFF

j_call: TRBJ1-2
v_call: TRBV19
cdr3_aa: CASSIGTGGKNYGYTF

j_call: TRBJ1-6
v_call: TRBV6-5
cdr3_aa: CASSQGQGLSPLHF

j_call: TRBJ2-5
v_call: TRBV5-4
cdr3_aa: CASSFRGGQETQYF

j_call: TRBJ1-2
v_call: TRBV5-1
cdr3_aa: CASSLVAGQRNNYGYTF

j_call: TRBJ1-6
v_call: TRBV9
cdr3_aa: CASSQGDSPLHF

j_call: TRBJ2-1
v_call: TRBV5-4
cdr3_aa: CASSLARTPLGRFF

j_call: TRBJ1-4
v_call: TRBV18
cdr3_aa: CASSPNRGTNEKLFF

j_call: TRBJ1-2
v_call: TRBV12-3/TRBV12-4
cdr3_aa: CASSLDRGFGYTF

j_call: TRBJ1-5
v_call: TRBV12-5
cdr3_aa: CASGSARGLSNQPQHF

j_call: TRBJ1-2
v_call: TRBV19
cdr3_aa: CASSVRGLNYGYTF

j_call: TRBJ2-1
v_call: TRBV30
cdr3_aa: CAWSVGGWEQFF

j_call: TRBJ2-1
v_call: TRBV30
cdr3_aa: CAWSGGSSYNEQFF

j_call: TRBJ2-7
v_call: TRBV9
cdr3_aa: CASSSGTGYEQYF

j_call: TRBJ2-3
v_call: TRBV24-1
cdr3_aa: CATPRTDTQYF

j_call: TRBJ1-4
v_call: TRBV21-1
cdr3_aa: CASPRGNEKLFF

j_call: TRBJ1-1
v_call: TRBV19
cdr3_aa: CATTRTGTVNTEAFF

j_call: TRBJ2-1
v_call: TRBV7-2
cdr3_aa: CASSPGPYNEQFF

j_call: TRBJ1-2
v_call: TRBV5-1
cdr3_aa: CASRETTGGGYTF

j_call: TRBJ1-2
v_call: TRBV2
cdr3_aa: CASSLDRAGYGYTF

j_call: TRBJ2-5
v_call: TRBV12-3/TRBV12-4
cdr3_aa: CASSLREGETQYF

j_call: TRBJ2-2
v_call: TRBV28
cdr3_aa: CASSFFQGAAGELFF

j_call: TRBJ2-7
v_call: TRBV18
cdr3_aa: CASSRDSGYEQYF

j_call: TRBJ1-2
v_call: TRBV30
cdr3_aa: CAWSAGGGRIGFYTF

j_call: TRBJ2-1
v_call: TRBV3-1/TRBV3-2
cdr3_aa: CASSLKRGSYNEQFF

j_call: TRBJ2-7
v_call: TRBV4-1
cdr3_aa: CASSQDAGGYEQYF

j_call: TRBJ1-2
v_call: TRBV5-4
cdr3_aa: CASSLEFRTGENYGYTF

j_call: TRBJ2-1
v_call: TRBV4-1
cdr3_aa: CASSHVSLAGLSYNEQFF

j_call: TRBJ1-1
v_call: TRBV28
cdr3_aa: CASSLGVTEAFF

j_call: TRBJ1-4
v_call: TRBV3-1/TRBV3-2
cdr3_aa: CASSPMGVGGEKLFF

j_call: TRBJ2-1
v_call: TRBV7-2
cdr3_aa: CASSMGLLNEQFF

j_call: TRBJ2-7
v_call: TRBV18
cdr3_aa: CASSPAGELLRAYF

j_call: TRBJ2-2
v_call: TRBV21-1
cdr3_aa: CASGGDTMNTGELFF

j_call: TRBJ2-2
v_call: TRBV5-1
cdr3_aa: CASRAGANTGELFF

j_call: TRBJ2-3
v_call: TRBV30
cdr3_aa: CAWSGTSGSTDTQYF

j_call: TRBJ1-4
v_call: TRBV15
cdr3_aa: CATSPGSPDEKLFF

j_call: TRBJ1-5
v_call: TRBV19
cdr3_aa: CASSISRRGWNQPQHF

j_call: TRBJ2-7
v_call: TRBV11-2
cdr3_aa: CASSLRYRDYEQYF